These 27 T cell receptor beta chains were sequenced from one sample in a study of vaccination and CD4 T cells after COVID-19. The treatment here: roughly nine-day PBMC culture with coronavirus spike peptide pools or control peptides (ViraFEST assay). Antigens of these TCRs are unknown. Oncomine TCR Beta short-read sequencing was applied to DNA from cultured CD4+ T cells. From the PCR reads, TCRdb called clonotypes with MiXCR, one entry per CDR3 protein. The table has approximately 20,000 distinct CDR3 sequences, about 60% seen once. Material: CD4+ T cells from blood, cultured in vitro. Every receptor here comes from a human donor who had recovered from COVID-19.

The CDR3 loop reads CASSFFTGGGYEQYF. The CDR3 coding sequence is TGTGCCAGCAGCTTTTTTACCGGGGGTGGCTACGAGCAGTACTTC. The chain recombines TRBV11-2 with TRBJ2-7, with TRBD2 as a possible D gene (6 bases). CDR3 length: 15 amino acids. Trimming pared 3 bases from V and 3 bases from J, leaving 15 bases between. Germline V lookup: CDR1 SGHAT, CDR2 FQNNGV.

The V and J genes are TRBV30 and TRBJ1-2; 7 nucleotides align to TRBD1. The CDR3 totals 15 residues. Germline CDR1 is GTSNPN and CDR2 is SVGIG (reference sequence). The trim removed 6 bases at V and 4 bases at J, leaving 14 bases unmatched. This chain's CDR3 is CACPKSGQILYGYTF. CDR3 DNA: TGTGCCTGCCCGAAGTCGGGACAGATTCTCTATGGCTACACCTTC.

The chain combines TRBV5-4 with TRBJ2-3; 12 bases match TRBD2. Germline V gives CDR1 SGHNT, CDR2 YYREEE (reference sequence). This CDR3 is 16 amino acids long. V shed 4 bases, J shed 0 bases, and the junction held 3 bases outside the gene matches. The CDR3 DNA is TGTGCCAGCAGCCCGCTAGCGGGAGGGAGCACAGATACGCAGTATTTT. This gives the protein CASSPLAGGSTDTQYF.

The CDR3 reads CSAWRWGTEAFF. DNA for the CDR3: TGCAGTGCCTGGCGGTGGGGCACTGAAGCTTTCTTT. The chain is built from TRBV20-1 and TRBJ1-1; D remains unclear. V shed 6 bases and J shed 4 bases, with 12 bases lying between them. The CDR3 is made up of 12 amino acids. Germline-derived CDR1 and CDR2 are DFQATT and SNEGSKA (reference sequence).

The V and J genes are TRBV6-1 and TRBJ2-5; no clear D. V was clipped by 5 bases and J by 2 bases, with 12 bases between them. Germline CDR1 reads MNHNS; CDR2 reads SASEGT. The CDR3 has 14 residues. CDR3 residues: CASSPLYSQETQYF. Written as DNA, the CDR3 is TGTGCCAGCAGTCCCCTATACAGTCAAGAGACCCAGTACTTC.

The chain employs TRBV20-1 and TRBJ2-7; 9 bases align to TRBD2. V lost 3 bases, J lost 4 bases, and 7 bases stayed unmatched. The CDR3 runs to 14 residues. Per germline, CDR1 DFQATT and CDR2 SNEGSKA (reference sequence). This CDR3 is CSARGGRDFYEQYF. The CDR3 DNA sequence: TGCAGTGCTAGGGGCGGGAGGGACTTTTACGAGCAGTACTTC.

This clonotype was seen more than once but under ten times. The genes are TRBV19 and TRBJ2-5, with D possibly being TRBD1 (7 bases). Germline values: CDR1 LNHDA, CDR2 SQIVND (reference sequence). CDR3 length equals 12 residues. The V gene lost 10 bases and the J gene lost 3 bases, with 12 bases spanning the gap. The CDR3 spells CATGDRKETQYF. CDR3 nucleotides: TGTGCCACGGGGGACAGAAAAGAGACCCAGTACTTC.

The gene calls are TRBV11-3 and TRBJ2-7; 8 bases agree with TRBD1. Trimming cost V 1 base and J 6 bases; bases outside gene matches: 8. CDR1 is SGHNT, CDR2 YENEEA, per germline. The CDR3 length is 15 residues. Here the CDR3 reads CASSLAGTGASEQYF. As DNA, the CDR3 is TGTGCCAGCAGCTTAGCGGGGACAGGAGCTAGCGAGCAGTACTTC.

V is TRBV19 and J is TRBJ2-7; tentatively, D is TRBD2 (6 bases). CDR1 LNHDA and CDR2 SQIVND come from the germline V gene (reference sequence). CDR3 size: 15 residues. Trimming pared 1 base from V and 3 bases from J, leaving 13 bases between. In nucleotides, the CDR3 is TGTGCCAGTAGTATAGGGCGGGGAGATATCTACGAGCAGTACTTC. This gives the protein CASSIGRGDIYEQYF.

This chain joins TRBV21-1 and TRBJ2-5; the table's D call, TRBD1, was not checked against the DNA. TRBV21-1 is a pseudogene. The CDR3 runs 16 residues. For the CDR3, the DNA is TGTGCCAGCAGCAAAGCGAGTCGAACAGGTCAAGAGACCCAGTACTTC. Its translation is CASSKASRTGQETQYF.

This chain uses TRBV11-3 with TRBJ2-2, with 9 bases matching TRBD1. The CDR3 contains 15 residues. Germline-derived CDR1 and CDR2 are SGHNT and YENEEA. With V trimmed by 5 bases and J by 5 bases, 6 bases remained unmatched. CDR3 sequence reads: CASSIQGAATGELFF. Written as DNA, the CDR3 is TGTGCCAGCAGCATACAGGGGGCGGCGACCGGGGAGCTGTTTTTT.

The V and J genes are TRBV21-1 and TRBJ1-1; TRBD1 was called by the table and not checked on the DNA. TRBV21-1 is a recognized pseudogene. The CDR3 is 19 residues long. CDR3 in amino acids: CASSFQPRDSPTWRAEAFF. In DNA, the CDR3 is TGTGCCAGCAGCTTCCAACCCCGGGACAGCCCCACCTGGAGGGCTGAAGCTTTCTTT.

The chain employs TRBV2 and TRBJ2-2; 14 nucleotides agree with TRBD2. Trimming at V came to 5 bases and at J to 5 bases, leaving 7 bases not matched to a gene. The CDR3 length is 17 residues. The V gene's germline CDR1 is SNHLY and CDR2 FYNNEI. CDR3: CASSHGTSGRSTGELFF. CDR3 in DNA: TGTGCCAGCAGTCACGGGACTAGCGGGAGAAGTACCGGGGAGCTGTTTTTT.

This rearrangement joins TRBV11-2 to TRBJ1-1; the D is unclear. CDR3 length: 11 amino acids. Per germline, CDR1 SGHAT and CDR2 FQNNGV. Trimming shortened V by 5 bases and J by 7 bases, and 8 bases separated the two germline ends. The CDR3 region has the DNA TGTGCCAGCAGCCCGGAGCTTGAAGCTTTCTTT. Translated: CASSPELEAFF.

This clonotype was detected only a few times. The V and J genes are TRBV12-3 or TRBV12-4 and TRBJ2-3; the D gene is possibly TRBD2 (6 bases). This CDR3 contains 16 residues. V gave up 6 bases and J gave up 0 bases, with 16 bases separating them. The CDR3 DNA reads TGTGCCAGCAGACCGCCCTGGCGGGGCAGCACAGATACGCAGTATTTT. Encoded protein: CASRPPWRGSTDTQYF.

This clonotype was detected once. This chain joins TRBV19 and TRBJ1-2, with D possibly TRBD1 on 6 matching bases. There are 11 residues in the CDR3. Trimming removed 7 bases at V and 10 bases at J, with 13 bases between. Germline values: CDR1 LNHDA, CDR2 SQIVND (reference sequence). The CDR3 sequence: CASNKDSHYTF. CDR3 DNA: TGTGCCAGTAATAAGGACAGTCACTACACCTTC.

The chain carries TRBV7-3 and TRBJ2-5, with D possibly TRBD1 on 6 matching bases. Germline assignment: CDR1 SGHTA and CDR2 FQGTGA. The CDR3 is 15 amino acids. V was cut by 4 bases and J by 5 bases, with 17 bases left in between. In DNA form, the CDR3 reads TGTGCCAGCAGCTCACAGGGTTCGGAATGGGAGACCCAGTACTTC. It is translated as CASSSQGSEWETQYF.

Only one count was recorded for this clonotype. Here the CDR3 reads CSSSRDSRFGGTDTQYF. In nucleotides, the CDR3 is TGCAGCTCCTCCCGGGACTCTCGATTTGGGGGCACAGATACGCAGTATTTT. The rearrangement links TRBV20-1 to TRBJ2-3, with D perhaps matching TRBD2 (6 bases). Germline V gene sequence: CDR1 DFQATT, CDR2 SNEGSKA (reference sequence). The CDR3 spans 17 residues.

CDR3 region: CASSRLAGGANSPLHF. The CDR3 region has the DNA TGTGCCAGCAGTCGGCTGGCAGGGGGCGCAAATTCACCCCTCCACTTT. The rearrangement uses TRBV28 and TRBJ1-6, with TRBD1 identical over 8 bases. With V trimmed by 5 bases and J by 7 bases, 10 bases remained unmatched. The CDR3 contains 16 residues. Per the germline V gene, CDR1 is MDHEN and CDR2 is SYDVKM.

The sample holds a few counts of this clonotype. J is TRBJ2-2 and V is TRBV7-9; 7 nucleotides line up with TRBD2. The CDR3 has 18 amino acids. Germline V gives CDR1 SEHNR, CDR2 FQNEAQ (reference sequence). The J segment lost 4 bases and the V segment lost 5 bases, leaving 16 bases of the junction unmatched. CDR3: CASSKTPSLAAGTGELFF. The CDR3 DNA is TGTGCCAGCAGCAAAACCCCCTCGCTAGCGGCAGGCACCGGGGAGCTGTTTTTT.

The V gene is TRBV18, the J gene TRBJ2-2; D is tentatively TRBD1 or TRBD2 (5 bases each). CDR1 KGHSH and CDR2 LQKENI come from the germline V gene. Between the trimmed V and J ends, which lost 5 bases and 7 bases, there was a span of 11 bases. This CDR3 is built from 13 residues. Here the CDR3 reads CASSGTLDGELFF. DNA for the CDR3: TGTGCCAGCTCAGGGACCCTCGACGGGGAGCTGTTTTTT.

The chain combines TRBV11-2 with TRBJ1-3, with D perhaps TRBD1 (5 bases). Germline loops: CDR1 SGHAT, CDR2 FQNNGV. Trimming pared 6 bases from V and 4 bases from J, leaving 13 bases between. The CDR3 contains 14 residues. Written as DNA, the CDR3 is TGTGCCAGCAGACCCCGGGGGTTCGGAAACACCATATATTTT. Its translation: CASRPRGFGNTIYF.

This chain links TRBV6-1 with TRBJ1-3, with 10 bases lining up with TRBD1. From germline, CDR1 is MNHNS and CDR2 SASEGT. The CDR3 has 17 residues. V trimming: 8 bases; J trimming: 0 bases; junction bases outside the gene matches: 10. CDR3 nucleotide sequence: TGTGCCAGCCAACTACGGGACAGGGGTAACTCTGGAAACACCATATATTTT. This translates into CASQLRDRGNSGNTIYF.

CDR3 DNA sequence: TGTGCCAGCAGTTTAACAGCGGGAGCCCAAGAGACCCAGTACTTC. It specifies CASSLTAGAQETQYF. The chain uses TRBV28 and TRBJ2-5, with 8 nucleotides matching TRBD2. With V trimmed by 2 bases and J by 1 base, 3 bases remained unmatched. Germline V gene lookup returns CDR1 MDHEN and CDR2 SYDVKM. The CDR3 loop spans 15 amino acids.

This chain connects TRBV29-1 to TRBJ2-1; D not resolved. There are 14 residues in the CDR3. CDR1 and CDR2 (germline): SQVTM, ANQGSEA. V was clipped by 4 bases and J by 3 bases, with 13 bases between them. Written as DNA, the CDR3 is TGCAGCGTTGGAGGTGGGGTTCTCTACAATGAGCAGTTCTTC. This codes for CSVGGGVLYNEQFF.

This chain links TRBV19 with TRBJ1-1; possibly TRBD1 for D (5 bases). The CDR3 sequence is 13 residues long. Trimming took 0 bases from V and 4 from J, leaving 6 bases between them. The V gene's germline CDR1 is LNHDA and CDR2 SQIVND (reference sequence). The CDR3 region has the DNA TGTGCCAGTAGTATAGATGGGGGCACTGAAGCTTTCTTT. This encodes CASSIDGGTEAFF. Supplemented by reference TRBV19 and TRBJ1-1, the full variable domain reads DGGITQSPKYLFRKEGQNVTLSCEQNLNHDAMYWYRQDPGQGLRLIYYSQIVNDFQKGDIAEGYSVSREKKESFPLTVTSAQKNPTAFYLCASSIDGGTEAFFGQGTRLTVV.

The V gene is TRBV20-1, the J gene TRBJ1-2; maybe TRBD1 (6 bases). The CDR3 extends over 14 amino acids. V was pared by 7 bases and J by 7 bases, with 22 bases between. Germline CDR1 is DFQATT and CDR2 is SNEGSKA (reference sequence). The CDR3: CSVGLTGGAGGYTF. CDR3 nucleotide sequence: TGCAGTGTAGGGTTAACCGGGGGGGCCGGTGGCTACACCTTC.